This T cell receptor beta chain was recovered during a study of Graves' ophthalmopathy and Graves' hyperthyroidism. Germline V CDR1 and CDR2: SQVTM, ANQGSEA. The CDR3 is 13 amino acids. This clonotype was seen at least ten times. A read error is possible here, since a much larger clone lies one base away. RNA served as the template for amplifying TCR beta CDR3 regions. An initial RT-PCR round employing HTBI primers preceded a second-round multiplex PCR. TCRdb reanalysed the multiplex PCR reads using MiXCR and keeps one entry per CDR3 protein. The sample has about 370,000 distinct CDR3 sequences; 17% are singletons. Diagnosis relied on clinical symptoms, serum thyroxine, TRAb, thyroid ultrasound and orbital computed tomography.

V is TRBV29-1 and J is TRBJ2-5; TRBD1 aligns across 8 bases. This TCR derives from an adult woman with stable Graves' hyperthyroidism. Sequencing was carried out using peripheral blood. The CDR3 is CGVAGRGLETQYF. The CDR3, as DNA: TGCGGCGTTGCAGGCAGGGGGCTGGAGACCCAGTACTTC.